This TCR beta chain derives from a study of Ad26.COV2.S vaccination and SARS-CoV-2 variants. General study findings and limits: Vaccine recipients and placebo recipients showed similar non-spike TCR breadth.

Treatment given: over 15 received Ad26.COV2.S at low or high dose, single or two shots; about 5 received placebo; per-sample allocation not given. Sampling was done on day 63 after the first vaccine or placebo injection. Method: immunoSEQ multiplex PCR; TCRdb's copy keeps in-frame clones and lacks some. The sample gives more than 300,000 clones, around 84% of which show up once; under 2% is in the top ten. This clone was seen once. The antigen remains unidentified. The source is a person aged 18-65 years who received the Ad26.COV2.S COVID-19 vaccine or a placebo. The starting material was peripheral blood, obtained in a trial of Ad26.COV2.S vaccine versus placebo.

CDR3 region: CASSIGDHYGYTF. The CDR3 DNA reads as TGTGCCAGCAGCATCGGGGACCACTATGGCTACACCTTC. The V gene is TRBV5-6, the J gene TRBJ1-2; tentatively, D is TRBD1 (5 bases). Germline CDR1 and CDR2: SGHDT and YYEEEE. V lost 4 bases and J 3 bases, leaving 10 bases between the germline ends. The CDR3 covers 13 residues.